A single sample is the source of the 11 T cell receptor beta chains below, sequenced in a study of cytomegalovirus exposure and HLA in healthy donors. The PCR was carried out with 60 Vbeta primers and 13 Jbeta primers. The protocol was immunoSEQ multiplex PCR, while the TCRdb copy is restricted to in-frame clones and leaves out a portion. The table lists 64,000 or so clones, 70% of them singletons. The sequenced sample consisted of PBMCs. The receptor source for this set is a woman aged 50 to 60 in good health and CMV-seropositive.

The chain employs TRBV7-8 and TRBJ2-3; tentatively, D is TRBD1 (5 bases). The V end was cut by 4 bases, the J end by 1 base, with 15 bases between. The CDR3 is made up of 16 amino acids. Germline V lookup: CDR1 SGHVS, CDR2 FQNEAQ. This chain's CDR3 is CASSSYRTTRTDTQYF. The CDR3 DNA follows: TGTGCCAGCAGCTCCTACAGGACGACCCGCACAGATACGCAGTATTTT.

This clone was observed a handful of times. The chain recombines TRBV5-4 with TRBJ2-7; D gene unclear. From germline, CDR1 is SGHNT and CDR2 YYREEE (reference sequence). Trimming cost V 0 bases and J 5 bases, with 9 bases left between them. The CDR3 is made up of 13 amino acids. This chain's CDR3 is CASSLAFSHEQYF. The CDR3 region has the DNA TGTGCCAGCAGCTTGGCCTTTTCCCACGAGCAGTACTTC.

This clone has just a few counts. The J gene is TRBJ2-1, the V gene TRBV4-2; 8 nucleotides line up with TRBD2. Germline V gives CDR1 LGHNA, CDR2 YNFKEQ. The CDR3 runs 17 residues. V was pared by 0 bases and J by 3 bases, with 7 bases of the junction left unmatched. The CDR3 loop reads CASSQEASGSNYNEQFF. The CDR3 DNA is TGTGCCAGCAGCCAAGAGGCTAGCGGGTCGAACTACAATGAGCAGTTCTTC.

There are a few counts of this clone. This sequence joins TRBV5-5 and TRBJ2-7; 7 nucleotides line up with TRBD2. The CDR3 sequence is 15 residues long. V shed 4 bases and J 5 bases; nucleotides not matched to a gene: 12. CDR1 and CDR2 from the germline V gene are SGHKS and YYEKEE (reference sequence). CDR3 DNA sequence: TGTGCCAGCAGCCCGGCCGGGGGGAACAGGAACGAGCAGTACTTC. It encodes CASSPAGGNRNEQYF.

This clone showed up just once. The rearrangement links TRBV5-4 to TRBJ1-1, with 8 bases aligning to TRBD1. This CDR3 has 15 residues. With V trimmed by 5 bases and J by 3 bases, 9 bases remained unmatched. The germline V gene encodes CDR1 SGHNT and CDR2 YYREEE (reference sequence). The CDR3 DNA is TGTGCCAGCAGTAGTCCGGGACAGGCGGACACTGAAGCTTTCTTT. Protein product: CASSSPGQADTEAFF.

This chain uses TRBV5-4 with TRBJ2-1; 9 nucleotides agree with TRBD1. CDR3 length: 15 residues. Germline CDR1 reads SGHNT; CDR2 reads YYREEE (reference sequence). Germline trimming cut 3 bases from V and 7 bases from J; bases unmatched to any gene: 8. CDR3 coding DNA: TGTGCCAGCAGCTCCGAGGACAGGGGTAAGAATGAGCAGTTCTTC. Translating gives CASSSEDRGKNEQFF. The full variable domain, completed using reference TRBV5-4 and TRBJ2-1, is ETGVTQSPTHLIKTRGQQVTLRCSSQSGHNTVSWYQQALGQGPQFIFQYYREEENGRGNFPPRFSGLQFPNYSSELNVNALELDDSALYLCASSSEDRGKNEQFFGPGTRLTVL.

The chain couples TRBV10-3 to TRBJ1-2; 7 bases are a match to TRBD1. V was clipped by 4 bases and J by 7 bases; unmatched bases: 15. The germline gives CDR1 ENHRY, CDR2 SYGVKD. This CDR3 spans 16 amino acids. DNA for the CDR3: TGTGCCATCAGTGGTACAACCGCGACAGGGACCGCTGGCTACACCTTC. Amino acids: CAISGTTATGTAGYTF.

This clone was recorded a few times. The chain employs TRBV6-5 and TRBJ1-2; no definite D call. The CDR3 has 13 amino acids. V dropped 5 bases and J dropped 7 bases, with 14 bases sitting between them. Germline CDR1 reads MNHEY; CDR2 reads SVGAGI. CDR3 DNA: TGTGCCAGCAGTGAAGCTATCGTAATTGGCTACACCTTC. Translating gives CASSEAIVIGYTF.

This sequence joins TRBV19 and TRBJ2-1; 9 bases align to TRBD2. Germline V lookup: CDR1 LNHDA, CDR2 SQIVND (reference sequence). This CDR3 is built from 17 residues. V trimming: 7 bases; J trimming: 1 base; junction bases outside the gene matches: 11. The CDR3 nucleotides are TGTGCCAGTAAGGGCGGGAGGGCCCTAGAATCCTACAATGAGCAGTTCTTC. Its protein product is CASKGGRALESYNEQFF. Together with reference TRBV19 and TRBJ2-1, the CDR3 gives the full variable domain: DGGITQSPKYLFRKEGQNVTLSCEQNLNHDAMYWYRQDPGQGLRLIYYSQIVNDFQKGDIAEGYSVSREKKESFPLTVTSAQKNPTAFYLCASKGGRALESYNEQFFGPGTRLTVL.

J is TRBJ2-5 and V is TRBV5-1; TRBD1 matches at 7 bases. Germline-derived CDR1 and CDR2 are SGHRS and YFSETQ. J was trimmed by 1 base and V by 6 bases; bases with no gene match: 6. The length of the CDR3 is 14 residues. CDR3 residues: CASTRQGGQETQYF. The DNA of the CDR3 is TGCGCCAGCACGAGACAGGGTGGCCAAGAGACCCAGTACTTC.

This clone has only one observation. Here the CDR3 reads CASSVGPSSEQYF. CDR3 coding DNA: TGTGCCAGCAGCGTAGGGCCTTCGTCCGAGCAGTACTTC. V gene TRBV9 combines with J gene TRBJ2-7; D is undetermined. V lost 0 bases to trimming and J lost 6 bases, with 10 bases between them. The CDR3 loop spans 13 amino acids. From germline, CDR1 is SGDLS and CDR2 YYNGEE.